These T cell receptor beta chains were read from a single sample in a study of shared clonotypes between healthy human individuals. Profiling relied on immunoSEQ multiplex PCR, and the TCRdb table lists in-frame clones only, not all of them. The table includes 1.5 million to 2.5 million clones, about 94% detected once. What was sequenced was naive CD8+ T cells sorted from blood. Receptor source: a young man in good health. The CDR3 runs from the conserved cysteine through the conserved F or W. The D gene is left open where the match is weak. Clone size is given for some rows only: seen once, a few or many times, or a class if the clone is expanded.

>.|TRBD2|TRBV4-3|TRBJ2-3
CASSQEVAGGLSTDTQYF
TGCGCCAGCAGCCAAGAAGTAGCGGGAGGCCTCAGCACAGATACGCAGTATTTT
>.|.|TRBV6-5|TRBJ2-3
CASSLLTGLTDTQYF
TGTGCCAGCAGTCTTCTGACCGGTCTCACAGATACGCAGTATTTT
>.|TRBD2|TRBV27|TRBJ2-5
CASRGLAGETQYF
TGTGCCAGCAGAGGACTAGCGGGCGAGACCCAGTACTTC
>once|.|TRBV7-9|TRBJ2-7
CASSSDLVEQYF
TGTGCCAGCAGCTCAGACCTCGTCGAGCAGTACTTC
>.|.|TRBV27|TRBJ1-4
CASSLSPRGTNEKLFF
TGTGCCAGCAGTTTATCACCGCGGGGCACTAATGAAAAACTGTTTTTT
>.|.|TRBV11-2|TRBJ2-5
CASTQGFWRAAWETQYF
TGTGCCAGCACCCAGGGGTTTTGGCGGGCCGCCTGGGAGACCCAGTACTTC
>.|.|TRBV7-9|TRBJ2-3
CASTPQTGLSTDTQYF
TGTGCCAGCACCCCTCAAACAGGCCTCAGCACAGATACGCAGTATTTT
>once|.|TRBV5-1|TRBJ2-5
CASALDQETQYF
TGCGCCAGCGCCCTGGACCAAGAGACCCAGTACTTC
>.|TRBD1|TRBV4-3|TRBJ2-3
CASSQDPGTGESDTQYF
TGCGCCAGCAGCCAAGATCCGGGGACAGGGGAATCAGATACGCAGTATTTT
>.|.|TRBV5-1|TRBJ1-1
CASSFKADRTALEAFF
TGCGCCAGCAGCTTTAAAGCGGATCGGACAGCACTTGAAGCTTTCTTT
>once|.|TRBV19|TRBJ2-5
CASSIGLQETQYF
TGTGCCAGTAGTATCGGTCTACAAGAGACCCAGTACTTC